The next 5 T cell receptor beta chains were all read from a single sample in a study of Ad26.COV2.S vaccination and SARS-CoV-2 variants. Some clones are missing from TCRdb's copy, which holds only in-frame ones; the method was immunoSEQ multiplex PCR. The sample has a few hundred thousand clones, 92% seen once. As to treatment: 15 to 20 received Ad26.COV2.S at low or high dose, single or two shots; 5 received placebo; per-sample allocation not given. The samples date from day 63 after the first vaccine or placebo injection. The material was peripheral blood, obtained in a trial of Ad26.COV2.S vaccine versus placebo. These receptors were taken from a person aged 18-65 years who received the Ad26.COV2.S COVID-19 vaccine or a placebo.

In this sample, this clone turned up once. The rearrangement uses TRBV27 and TRBJ2-1; D might be TRBD1 or TRBD2, each matching 6 bases. V shed 2 bases and J shed 7 bases, with 9 bases lying between them. The CDR3 spans 13 residues. The germline V gene has CDR1 MNHEY and CDR2 SMNVEV (reference sequence). CDR3 DNA: TGTGCCAGCAGTTTACAAGGGGGGAATGAGCAGTTCTTC. It encodes CASSLQGGNEQFF.

The chain employs TRBV2 and TRBJ2-3, with 7 bases fitting TRBD2. J gave up 3 bases and V 1 base, and 7 bases lay outside the gene matches. The germline V gene encodes CDR1 SNHLY and CDR2 FYNNEI. The CDR3 sequence is 16 residues long. The CDR3 DNA reads TGTGCCAGCAGTGAAGTGTGGGGGGGTTGGACAGATACGCAGTATTTT. It specifies CASSEVWGGWTDTQYF.

The rearrangement links TRBV6-5 to TRBJ1-5; a possible D gene is TRBD1 (5 bases). Between the trimmed V and J ends, which lost 3 bases and 0 bases, there was a span of 12 bases. CDR3 length equals 16 residues. Per germline, CDR1 MNHEY and CDR2 SVGAGI. The CDR3 DNA follows: TGTGCCAGCAGTTATCGGGGGGGAGGTAGCAATCAGCCCCAGCATTTT. Translating it yields CASSYRGGGSNQPQHF.

The chain is built from TRBV18 and TRBJ2-3; D is undetermined. The V gene's germline CDR1 is KGHSH and CDR2 LQKENI. Trimming pared 0 bases from V and 2 bases from J, leaving 12 bases between. The length of the CDR3 is 16 residues. The CDR3 DNA follows: TGTGCCAGCTCACCACCATCGCGAAGAGTCACAGATACGCAGTATTTT. Translating gives CASSPPSRRVTDTQYF.

The V gene is TRBV15, the J gene TRBJ2-7; D uncertain. V was clipped by 1 base and J by 6 bases, with 19 bases between them. There are 16 residues in the CDR3. Germline CDR1 LNHNV, CDR2 YYDKDF (reference sequence). This CDR3 reads CATSRAGQLGRGEQYF. In DNA, the CDR3 is TGTGCCACCAGCAGAGCAGGCCAGCTCGGCCGAGGCGAGCAGTACTTC.